This note documents a single T cell receptor beta chain sequence. Antigen: not known. V lost 5 bases and J lost 6; bases outside the gene matches: 6. This CDR3 comprises 14 residues. Germline CDR1 SNHLY, CDR2 FYNNEI. The data derive from a study of Ad26.COV2.S vaccination and SARS-CoV-2 variants. Background on the study: Ad26.COV2.S given intramuscularly, once or twice 56 days apart.

Sample treatment: about 20 received Ad26.COV2.S at low or high dose, single or two shots; several received placebo; per-sample allocation not given. Each sample was drawn 63 days after the first injection (of vaccine or placebo). TCRdb keeps only in-frame clones here, not all; method: immunoSEQ multiplex PCR. The sample has 400,000 to 500,000 clones; 75% to 90% are singletons. Notes on the study in general: Total responses of T cells may have been underestimated by the analyses of TCR breadth and depth.

The sample here was peripheral blood, taken in a trial of Ad26.COV2.S vaccine versus placebo. The chain has TRBV2 and TRBJ2-1; TRBD2 matches at 8 bases. The sequence came from a person aged 18-60 years who received the Ad26.COV2.S COVID-19 vaccine or a placebo. The CDR3 loop reads CASSRREVGNEQFF. DNA for the CDR3: TGTGCCAGCAGTAGGCGGGAGGTCGGCAATGAGCAGTTCTTC.